This T cell receptor beta chain was identified in a study of beta chain features in type 1 diabetes. The wider study: The samples had around 98 million sorted cells examined in all. Study-wide findings and caveats: Naive, central memory and Treg TCRB repertoires appeared more alike in patients than in healthy donors. Reduced insertions and increased deletions marked VDJ junctions in type 1 diabetes patients.

Concerning this clone itself: Its antigen is not identified.

Expressed TCRB transcripts were sequenced, since all the RNA that had been isolated was reverse transcribed. This table comes from immunoSEQ multiplex PCR, and its TCRdb copy is limited to in-frame clones, with some not included. The table records some 410,000 clones, roughly 11% of them present only once. Sequencing was done on a sample of naive CD4+ T cells from blood. This TCR came from a woman younger than 35 in good health.

The CDR3 DNA is TGTGCCAGCAGCTCTCACGGGCCCACCGGGGAGCTGTTTTTT. Translated: CASSSHGPTGELFF. V usage is TRBV7-2 and J usage is TRBJ2-2; D remains unclear. Trimming shortened V by 4 bases and J by 4 bases, and 10 bases separated the two germline ends. Germline CDR1 reads SGHTA; CDR2 reads FQGNSA. The CDR3 contains 14 residues. The whole variable domain, remainder taken from reference TRBV7-2 and TRBJ2-2, is GAGVSQSPSNKVTEKGKDVELRCDPISGHTALYWYRQSLGQGLEFLIYFQGNSAPDKSGLPSDRFSAERTGGSVSTLTIQRTQQEDSAVYLCASSSHGPTGELFFGEGSRLTVL.